The rows below give T cell receptor beta chains drawn from one sample of a study of cytomegalovirus exposure and HLA in healthy donors. TCRdb's copy holds only in-frame clones and misses some; the assay was immunoSEQ multiplex PCR. The sample consists of around 300,000 clones, around nine tenths of them appearing once. The sample comprised PBMCs. Every receptor here comes from a woman under 30 in good health and CMV-seronegative. CDR3s include the opening cysteine and the closing phenylalanine or tryptophan. The order of the fields is V gene, clone size, D gene, J gene, CDR3 DNA, CDR3 protein. D genes are given only for firm matches. Clone size appears in some rows only: once, few, many, or a class for an expanded clone.

v_gene: TRBV19
abundance: .
d_gene: TRBD1
j_gene: TRBJ1-3
CDR3nt: TGTGCCAGTAGTACCGGTGGACAGGGTGGAAACACCATATATTTT
CDR3aa: CASSTGGQGGNTIYF

v_gene: TRBV5-5
abundance: .
d_gene: TRBD1
j_gene: TRBJ1-2
CDR3nt: TGTGCCAGCAGCGTCCGGGGACAGAAAAAGGATGGCTACACCTTC
CDR3aa: CASSVRGQKKDGYTF

v_gene: TRBV19
abundance: .
d_gene: .
j_gene: TRBJ1-2
CDR3nt: TGTGCCAGTAGCGCAGGGTATGGCTACACCTTC
CDR3aa: CASSAGYGYTF

v_gene: TRBV6-5
abundance: once
d_gene: .
j_gene: TRBJ1-4
CDR3nt: TGTGCCAGCAGCATACAGGGATCTAATGAAAAACTGTTTTTT
CDR3aa: CASSIQGSNEKLFF

v_gene: TRBV5-4
abundance: .
d_gene: .
j_gene: TRBJ2-1
CDR3nt: TGTGCCAGCAGCCGACAGGGACTCCCCCCGGATGAGCAGTTCTTC
CDR3aa: CASSRQGLPPDEQFF

v_gene: TRBV7-3
abundance: once
d_gene: TRBD2
j_gene: TRBJ2-1
CDR3nt: TGTGCCAGCAGCTCCCAGGGTAGCGGGGCTTTCAATGAGCAGTTCTTC
CDR3aa: CASSSQGSGAFNEQFF

v_gene: TRBV6-6
abundance: .
d_gene: .
j_gene: TRBJ2-7
CDR3nt: TGTGCCAGCAGTTACTCTTGGAGCTCCTACGAGCAGTACTTC
CDR3aa: CASSYSWSSYEQYF

v_gene: TRBV13
abundance: .
d_gene: .
j_gene: TRBJ1-4
CDR3nt: TGTGCCAGCAGCGGAGGGGGGGTAGGGGAAAAACTGTTTTTT
CDR3aa: CASSGGGVGEKLFF

v_gene: TRBV7-9
abundance: once
d_gene: .
j_gene: TRBJ1-3
CDR3nt: TGTGCCAGCAGCTTAGACAGGGCCTTTGGAAACACCATATATTTT
CDR3aa: CASSLDRAFGNTIYF

v_gene: TRBV11-2
abundance: .
d_gene: .
j_gene: TRBJ2-1
CDR3nt: TGTGCCAGCAGCCCTACAACAGGGTACGGTGAGCAGTTCTTC
CDR3aa: CASSPTTGYGEQFF

v_gene: TRBV7-9
abundance: .
d_gene: .
j_gene: TRBJ1-2
CDR3nt: TGTTCCAGCAGCTCGTCTAACTATGGCTACACCTTC
CDR3aa: CSSSSSNYGYTF

v_gene: TRBV27
abundance: .
d_gene: .
j_gene: TRBJ1-6
CDR3nt: TGTGCCACGGGTTATAATTCACCCCTCCACTTT
CDR3aa: CATGYNSPLHF

v_gene: TRBV9
abundance: few
d_gene: .
j_gene: TRBJ2-5
CDR3nt: TGTGCCAGCAGCGTAGCGGGGGAGGAGACCCAGTACTTC
CDR3aa: CASSVAGEETQYF

v_gene: TRBV19
abundance: .
d_gene: .
j_gene: TRBJ2-3
CDR3nt: TGTGCCAGTAAGGCTAGCCCGGGGGGCAGAGCAGATACGCAGTATTTT
CDR3aa: CASKASPGGRADTQYF

v_gene: TRBV11-2
abundance: .
d_gene: TRBD1
j_gene: TRBJ2-5
CDR3nt: TGTGCCAGCAGCTTAGTGGGGACAGCCCAAGAGACCCAGTACTTC
CDR3aa: CASSLVGTAQETQYF

v_gene: TRBV27
abundance: .
d_gene: .
j_gene: TRBJ2-7
CDR3nt: TGTGCCAGCAGCTACGGGGTTCGGTACGAGCAGTACTTC
CDR3aa: CASSYGVRYEQYF

v_gene: TRBV27
abundance: .
d_gene: .
j_gene: TRBJ1-5
CDR3nt: TGTGCCAGCAGTTTCGCGGAGAATCAGCCCCAGCATTTT
CDR3aa: CASSFAENQPQHF

v_gene: TRBV9
abundance: .
d_gene: .
j_gene: TRBJ1-1
CDR3nt: TGTGCCAGCAGCGTCGGGGGGCGAGGGGCGATCACTGAAGCTTTCTTT
CDR3aa: CASSVGGRGAITEAFF

v_gene: TRBV2
abundance: .
d_gene: .
j_gene: TRBJ1-3
CDR3nt: TGTGCCAGCAGTGAGTCGGAGGCCGGAAACACCATATATTTT
CDR3aa: CASSESEAGNTIYF

v_gene: TRBV19
abundance: .
d_gene: .
j_gene: TRBJ2-7
CDR3nt: TGTGCCAGTAGTTCCCCGGGCTACGAGCAGTACTTC
CDR3aa: CASSSPGYEQYF

v_gene: TRBV6-5
abundance: .
d_gene: TRBD1
j_gene: TRBJ2-7
CDR3nt: TGTGCCAGCAGTAGGGACAGAAGCTCCTACGAGCAGTACTTC
CDR3aa: CASSRDRSSYEQYF

v_gene: TRBV4-1
abundance: .
d_gene: .
j_gene: TRBJ2-3
CDR3nt: TGCGCCAGCAGCGGGGGGAGTACAGATACGCAGTATTTT
CDR3aa: CASSGGSTDTQYF

v_gene: TRBV5-4
abundance: .
d_gene: .
j_gene: TRBJ2-2
CDR3nt: TGTGCCAGCAGCCTCTCCGCGGTCTTCCCGGGGGAGCTGTTTTTT
CDR3aa: CASSLSAVFPGELFF

v_gene: TRBV5-6
abundance: .
d_gene: TRBD1
j_gene: TRBJ1-3
CDR3nt: TGTGCCAGCAGCGAGACAGGGATTGGAAACACCATATATTTT
CDR3aa: CASSETGIGNTIYF

v_gene: TRBV15
abundance: few
d_gene: TRBD2
j_gene: TRBJ2-7
CDR3nt: TGTGCCACCAGCAGAGAGACTAGCGGGGTCCCACCTCCCTACGAGCAGTACTTC
CDR3aa: CATSRETSGVPPPYEQYF

v_gene: TRBV27
abundance: .
d_gene: TRBD1
j_gene: TRBJ2-7
CDR3nt: TGTGCCACACCCTGGACAGGGGGCTACGAGCAGTACTTC
CDR3aa: CATPWTGGYEQYF

v_gene: TRBV2
abundance: .
d_gene: .
j_gene: TRBJ1-5
CDR3nt: TGTGCCAGCAGCCAACTCACAGGCCACAATCAGCCCCAGCATTTT
CDR3aa: CASSQLTGHNQPQHF

v_gene: TRBV5-8
abundance: .
d_gene: .
j_gene: TRBJ1-1
CDR3nt: TGTGCCAGCAGCTTGGCAGGGAACACTGAAGCTTTCTTT
CDR3aa: CASSLAGNTEAFF